This TCR beta chain was captured in a study of T-cell memory formation after mild COVID-19. TCRdb reanalysed the 5' RACE reads using MiXCR and keeps one entry per CDR3 protein. The sample carries 200,000 to 250,000 distinct CDR3 sequences, around 17% recorded once. General study results and limits: In pre-infection memory, a portion of responding clones appeared, which suggested that cross-reactive memory joined. Clones that contracted from day 15 to 85 had balanced CD4/CD8; later expanders were CD4+ biased. There was no confirmation that second-wave clones peaking on day 37 were SARS-CoV-2 specific.

This clonotype was seen more than once but under ten times. Its matching antigen is unknown. The clonotype was recovered from a man aged 18 to 29 who had mild COVID-19 (a few samples of this study predate the infection). Cell type and time point are not known. Sequenced sample: PBMCs or a T cell subset sorted from them (not recorded which).

CDR3 coding DNA: TGCAGTGCAAAGAGGACAGTGGGCGGCTACACCTTC. It encodes CSAKRTVGGYTF. The V call is TRBV20-1, the J call TRBJ1-2; maybe TRBD1 (6 bases). The V gene's germline CDR1 is DFQATT and CDR2 SNEGSKA (reference sequence). The CDR3 covers 12 residues. Trimming shortened V by 6 bases and J by 8 bases, and 16 bases separated the two germline ends.